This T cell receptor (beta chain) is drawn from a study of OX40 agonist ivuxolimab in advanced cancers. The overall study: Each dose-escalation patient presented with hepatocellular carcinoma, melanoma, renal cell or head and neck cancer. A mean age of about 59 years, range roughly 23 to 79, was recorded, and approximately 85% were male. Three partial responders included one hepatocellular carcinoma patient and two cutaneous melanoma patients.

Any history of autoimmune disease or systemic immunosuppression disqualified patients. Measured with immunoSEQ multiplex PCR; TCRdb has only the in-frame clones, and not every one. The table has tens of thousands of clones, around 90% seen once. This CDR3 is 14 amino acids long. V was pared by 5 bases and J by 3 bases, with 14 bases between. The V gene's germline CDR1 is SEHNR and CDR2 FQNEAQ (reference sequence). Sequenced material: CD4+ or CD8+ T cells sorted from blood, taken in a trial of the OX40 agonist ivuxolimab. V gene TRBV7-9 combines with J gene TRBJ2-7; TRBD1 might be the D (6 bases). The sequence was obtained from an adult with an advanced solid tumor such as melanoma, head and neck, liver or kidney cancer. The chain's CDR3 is CASSHGTSFYEQYF. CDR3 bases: TGTGCCAGCAGCCATGGGACATCCTTCTACGAGCAGTACTTC.